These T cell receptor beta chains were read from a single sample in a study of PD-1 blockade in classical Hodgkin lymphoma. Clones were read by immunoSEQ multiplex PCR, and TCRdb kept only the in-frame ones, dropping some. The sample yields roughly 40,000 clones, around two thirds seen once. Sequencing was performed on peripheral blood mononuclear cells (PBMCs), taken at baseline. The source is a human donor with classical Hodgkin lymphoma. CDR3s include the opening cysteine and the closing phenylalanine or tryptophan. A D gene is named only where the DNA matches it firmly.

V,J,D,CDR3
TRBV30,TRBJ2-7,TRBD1,CALLMSGQSYEQYF
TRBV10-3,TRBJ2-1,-,CAISESRADTFNEQFF
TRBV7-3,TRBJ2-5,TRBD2,CASSLAGAQETQYF
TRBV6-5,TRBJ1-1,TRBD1,CASSSQGAYTEAFF
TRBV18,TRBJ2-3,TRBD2,CASSPPGLAHTDTQYF
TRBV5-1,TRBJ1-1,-,CASTGSILAFF
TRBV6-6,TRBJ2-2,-,CASSYYGTGELFF
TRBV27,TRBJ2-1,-,CASTRGVLPNEQFF
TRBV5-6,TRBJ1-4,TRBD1,CASSSDRGELFF
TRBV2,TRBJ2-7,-,CASSDRGYTPSYEQYF
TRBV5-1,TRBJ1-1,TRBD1,CASSPTGQITEAFF
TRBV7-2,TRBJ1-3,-,CASSSPIYSGNTIYF
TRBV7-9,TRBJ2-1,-,CASSSPQGGPFF
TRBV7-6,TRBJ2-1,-,CASSPPNSYNEQFF
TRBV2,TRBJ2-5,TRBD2,CANSDPLAGEETQYF
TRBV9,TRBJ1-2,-,CASSTGWGAHYGYTF
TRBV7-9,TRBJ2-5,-,CASNFISESGETQYF
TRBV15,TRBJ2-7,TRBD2,CATSPDGGSISYEQYF
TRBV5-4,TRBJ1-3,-,CASSLDREGNTIYF
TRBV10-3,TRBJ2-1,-,CAISPGRYNEQFF
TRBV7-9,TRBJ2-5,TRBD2,CAGGTSGLETQYF
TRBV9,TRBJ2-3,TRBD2,CASSLSGAADTQYF
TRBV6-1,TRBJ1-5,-,CASSGLRTVYSNQPQHF
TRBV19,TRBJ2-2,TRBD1,CASSIAPTQGTGELFF
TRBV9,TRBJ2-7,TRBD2,CASSTKSSTSGIGYEQYF
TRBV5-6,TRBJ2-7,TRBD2,CASDGVAGGVYEQYF
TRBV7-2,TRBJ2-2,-,CASSSGGANTGELFF
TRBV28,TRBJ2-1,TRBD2,CASSSNPTSVSFYNEQFF
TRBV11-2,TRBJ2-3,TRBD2,CASSLSAGVGSGTDTQYF
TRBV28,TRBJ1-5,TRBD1,CASTLETGAGQPQHF
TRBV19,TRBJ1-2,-,CASKRGAAGYTF
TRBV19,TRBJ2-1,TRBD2,CASTPSGGFYNEQFF
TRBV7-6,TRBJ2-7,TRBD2,CASSLTSSYEQYF
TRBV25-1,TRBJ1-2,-,CASSESGFEGYTF
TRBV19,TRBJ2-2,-,CASSILPITGELFF
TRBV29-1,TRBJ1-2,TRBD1,CSAGGQAIYGYTF
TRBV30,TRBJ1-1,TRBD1,CAWNRGPNTEAFF
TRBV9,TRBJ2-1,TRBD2,CASSAQPGLALQEQFF
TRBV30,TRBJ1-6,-,CAWSVQGNSPLHF
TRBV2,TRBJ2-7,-,CASDSSYEQYF
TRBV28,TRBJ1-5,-,CASSLRSGTGNSNQPQHF
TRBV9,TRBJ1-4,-,CASSASQGLEKLFF
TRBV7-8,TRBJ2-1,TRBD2,CASSARIAGSSYNEQFF
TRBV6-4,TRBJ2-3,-,CASAPFPTDTQYF
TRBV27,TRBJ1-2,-,CASSPKGKFNYGYTF
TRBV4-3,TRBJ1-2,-,CASSQEKAGYGYTF
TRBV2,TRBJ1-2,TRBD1,CATLGQQKNYGYTF